What follows are 6 T cell receptor beta chains derived from one specimen sequenced in a study of cytomegalovirus exposure and HLA in healthy donors. The table came from immunoSEQ multiplex PCR; TCRdb's copy has only in-frame clones and leaves some out. The data show around 120,000 clones, roughly 90% seen once. The sample taken for sequencing was PBMCs. The receptors stem from a woman between 18 and 29 years old in good health and CMV-seropositive.

This clone was picked up one time. The chain has TRBV19 and TRBJ2-7, with 8 bases lining up with TRBD1. Per the germline V gene, CDR1 is LNHDA and CDR2 is SQIVND (reference sequence). CDR3 length: 13 residues. After removal of 11 bases from V and 0 bases from J, the junction contained 6 bases not matched to a gene. The CDR3 spells CAVGQGASYEQYF. In DNA, the CDR3 is TGTGCCGTCGGGCAGGGGGCCTCCTACGAGCAGTACTTC. Full variable domain (outside the CDR3, taken from reference TRBV19 and TRBJ2-7): DGGITQSPKYLFRKEGQNVTLSCEQNLNHDAMYWYRQDPGQGLRLIYYSQIVNDFQKGDIAEGYSVSREKKESFPLTVTSAQKNPTAFYLCAVGQGASYEQYFGPGTRLTVT.

The J gene is TRBJ2-7, the V gene TRBV14; 11 bases are shared with TRBD2. Germline V lookup: CDR1 SGHDN, CDR2 FVKESK. With V trimmed by 4 bases and J by 2 bases, 7 bases remained unmatched. The CDR3 extends over 16 amino acids. This chain's CDR3 is CASSLFTLAGAYEQYF. The DNA for the CDR3 is TGTGCCAGCAGCCTTTTTACACTAGCGGGAGCCTACGAGCAGTACTTC.

The chain links TRBV5-5 to TRBJ2-7; D ambiguous. The V and J ends lost 4 bases and 3 bases respectively, with 17 bases between them. This CDR3 is 15 amino acids long. Germline CDR1 reads SGHKS; CDR2 reads YYEKEE (reference sequence). The CDR3 spells CASSPQRSAIYEQYF. CDR3 nucleotides: TGTGCCAGCAGCCCGCAGAGGTCTGCTATCTACGAGCAGTACTTC.

CDR3 region: CSGGDSEAFF. In nucleotides, the CDR3 is TGCAGCGGGGGGGACTCTGAAGCTTTCTTT. The chain carries TRBV29-1 and TRBJ1-1; D perhaps matches TRBD1 (5 bases). Germline V lookup: CDR1 SQVTM, CDR2 ANQGSEA. With 7 bases removed from V and 6 bases from J, the gap between germline ends came to 9 bases. There are 10 residues in the CDR3.

Here the CDR3 DNA reads TGTGCCAGTAAGACAGGGAATGGCTACACCTTC. Protein sequence: CASKTGNGYTF. The chain employs TRBV19 and TRBJ1-2, with 7 bases identical to TRBD1. The V gene's germline CDR1 is LNHDA and CDR2 SQIVND (reference sequence). The CDR3 loop spans 11 amino acids. V gave up 7 bases and J gave up 6 bases; unmatched junction bases: 2. The full variable domain, completed using reference TRBV19 and TRBJ1-2, is DGGITQSPKYLFRKEGQNVTLSCEQNLNHDAMYWYRQDPGQGLRLIYYSQIVNDFQKGDIAEGYSVSREKKESFPLTVTSAQKNPTAFYLCASKTGNGYTFGSGTRLTVV.

The chain uses TRBV18 and TRBJ1-1; TRBD1 aligns across 10 bases. After removal of 4 bases from V and 1 base from J, the junction contained 6 bases not matched to a gene. The CDR3 is 16 amino acids. The germline V gene has CDR1 KGHSH and CDR2 LQKENI. In DNA form, the CDR3 reads TGTGCCAGCTCACTCGGGACAGGGGAATGGAACACTGAAGCTTTCTTT. Translation: CASSLGTGEWNTEAFF.